What follows are 26 T cell receptor beta chains derived from one specimen sequenced in a study of cytomegalovirus exposure and HLA in healthy donors. Amplification used 60 Vbeta primers and 13 Jbeta primers. TCRdb keeps only in-frame clones here, not all; method: immunoSEQ multiplex PCR. The data hold 95,000 to 150,000 clones, with under 80% observed a single time. Specimen: PBMCs. These receptors originate from a woman aged 60-75 years in good health and CMV-seropositive.

V gene TRBV7-6 combines with J gene TRBJ2-3, with D hard to call. Per the germline V gene, CDR1 is SGHVS and CDR2 is FNYEAQ. CDR3 length equals 12 residues. Trimming removed 8 bases at V and 4 bases at J, with 10 bases between. The CDR3 protein is CASGLGADTQYF. CDR3 sequence (DNA): TGTGCCAGCGGTCTAGGCGCAGATACGCAGTATTTT.

The J gene is TRBJ1-1, the V gene TRBV6-5, with 9 positions matching TRBD1. Germline lookup yields CDR1 MNHEY and CDR2 SVGAGI. The junction had 7 bases not matched to a gene; V was cut back by 7 bases and J by 4 bases. CDR3 length equals 14 residues. The CDR3 loop reads CASKKDRGPTEAFF. The CDR3 coding sequence is TGTGCCAGCAAGAAGGACAGGGGTCCCACTGAAGCTTTCTTT.

This sequence joins TRBV6-5 and TRBJ2-7; 9 positions agree with TRBD2. This CDR3 has 15 residues. Looked up from germline, CDR1 is MNHEY and CDR2 is SVGAGI. Trimming removed 0 bases from V and 3 bases from J; junction bases left unmatched: 3. For the CDR3, the DNA is TGTGCCAGCAGTTACTCGGCGGGAGGGCACTACGAGCAGTACTTC. Its translation is CASSYSAGGHYEQYF.

The chain links TRBV6-1 to TRBJ2-5; possibly TRBD2 for D (5 bases). The germline V gene encodes CDR1 MNHNS and CDR2 SASEGT. V lost 4 bases, J lost 2 bases, and 8 bases lay in between. This CDR3 is built from 13 residues. The CDR3 region has the DNA TGTGCCAGCAGTGTCCGGGGTCAAGAGACCCAGTACTTC. This codes for CASSVRGQETQYF.

The chain links TRBV7-2 to TRBJ2-1; 7 nucleotides agree with TRBD2. V dropped 0 bases and J dropped 5; count of bases not matched to a gene: 4. The germline gives CDR1 SGHTA, CDR2 FQGNSA. This CDR3 is built from 15 residues. CDR3 in DNA: TGTGCCAGCAGCTTAGCCCCTAGCGGCCACAATGAGCAGTTCTTC. Amino acids: CASSLAPSGHNEQFF.

The chain uses TRBV7-6 and TRBJ2-4, with D maybe TRBD1 (6 bases). V was cut by 5 bases and J by 0 bases, with 17 bases left in between. This CDR3 has 17 residues. From germline, CDR1 is SGHVS and CDR2 FNYEAQ. Written as DNA, the CDR3 is TGTGCCAGCAGCCCGCTGGACAGAAAACTAGCCAAAAACATTCAGTACTTC. Protein sequence: CASSPLDRKLAKNIQYF.

The chain couples TRBV7-6 to TRBJ1-4; TRBD1 is a possible D gene (5 bases). The CDR3 covers 16 residues. Germline lookup yields CDR1 SGHVS and CDR2 FNYEAQ. The ends were cut back, 4 bases at V and 6 bases at J, with 18 bases in the middle. This CDR3 reads CASSYEPGLAHEKLFF. The CDR3 DNA is TGTGCCAGCAGCTACGAGCCGGGACTCGCTCATGAAAAACTGTTTTTT.

The chain is built from TRBV6-4 and TRBJ2-1; 7 nucleotides align to TRBD2. This CDR3 comprises 15 residues. Unmatched junction bases numbered 9, after V lost 4 bases and J lost 6 bases. Germline CDR1 and CDR2: MRHNA and SNTAGT. The CDR3 reads CASSANPGGSNEQFF. CDR3 coding DNA: TGTGCCAGCAGTGCGAATCCGGGAGGCTCCAATGAGCAGTTCTTC.

The genes are TRBV7-2 and TRBJ2-2; 8 bases fit TRBD1. With V trimmed by 5 bases and J by 6 bases, 8 bases remained unmatched. The CDR3 spans 15 residues. From germline, CDR1 is SGHTA and CDR2 FQGNSA. The CDR3 bases are TGTGCCAGCAGCCCTCAGACAGGGGTCGCCGGGGAGCTGTTTTTT. This encodes CASSPQTGVAGELFF.

The V call is TRBV4-3, the J call TRBJ2-7; 10 bases are a match to TRBD2. This CDR3 spans 17 amino acids. Germline loops: CDR1 LGHNA, CDR2 YSLEER. V shed 0 bases and J 3 bases; nucleotides not matched to a gene: 8. In nucleotides, the CDR3 is TGCGCCAGCAGCCAAGATCGTGCACTAGCGGGATTCTACGAGCAGTACTTC. Its translation is CASSQDRALAGFYEQYF.

The chain links TRBV4-3 to TRBJ2-7; 9 bases map to TRBD1. This CDR3 has 15 residues. V trimming: 1 base; J trimming: 1 base; junction bases outside the gene matches: 2. Germline lookup yields CDR1 LGHNA and CDR2 YSLEER. The CDR3 coding sequence is TGCGCCAGCAGCCAAGGGGACAGGGAGTCCTACGAGCAGTACTTC. Translating gives CASSQGDRESYEQYF.

V and J are TRBV5-5 and TRBJ1-5; perhaps TRBD1 as D (5 bases). Germline V gene data show CDR1 as SGHKS and CDR2 as YYEKEE (reference sequence). Trimming shortened V by 0 bases and J by 4 bases, and 8 bases separated the two germline ends. This CDR3 region has 14 residues. CDR3 protein: CASSLAGQNQPQHF. Written as DNA, the CDR3 is TGTGCCAGCAGCTTGGCAGGGCAGAATCAGCCCCAGCATTTT. Full variable domain (rest looked up from reference TRBV5-5 and TRBJ1-5): DAGVTQSPTHLIKTRGQQVTLRCSPISGHKSVSWYQQVLGQGPQFIFQYYEKEERGRGNFPDRFSARQFPNYSSELNVNALLLGDSALYLCASSLAGQNQPQHFGDGTRLSIL.

V gene TRBV11-2 combines with J gene TRBJ2-7, with 8 bases matching TRBD1. Germline V gene sequence: CDR1 SGHAT, CDR2 FQNNGV. Trimming took 1 base from V and 5 from J; bases not matched to a gene: 7. The CDR3 spans 15 residues. The CDR3 nucleotides are TGTGCCAGCAGCTTAGGCGAGGACAGGGTCCACGAGCAGTACTTC. Amino acids: CASSLGEDRVHEQYF.

This chain links TRBV7-3 with TRBJ1-1, with TRBD1 as a possible D gene (5 bases). The CDR3 runs 15 residues. Germline V gene lookup returns CDR1 SGHTA and CDR2 FQGTGA. Trimming removed 4 bases from V and 5 bases from J, with 17 bases in between. The CDR3 reads CASSSTGGVGTEAFF. In DNA form, the CDR3 reads TGTGCCAGCAGCTCCACCGGGGGGGTCGGGACTGAAGCTTTCTTT. Full variable domain (missing parts from reference TRBV7-3 and TRBJ1-1): GAGVSQTPSNKVTEKGKYVELRCDPISGHTALYWYRQSLGQGPEFLIYFQGTGAADDSGLPNDRFFAVRPEGSVSTLKIQRTERGDSAVYLCASSSTGGVGTEAFFGQGTRLTVV.

The J gene is TRBJ1-1, the V gene TRBV27; D gene ambiguous. CDR1 and CDR2 from the germline V gene are MNHEY and SMNVEV (reference sequence). With 2 bases removed from V and 1 base from J, the gap between germline ends came to 5 bases. This CDR3 spans 13 amino acids. The CDR3 sequence: CASSLNRNTEAFF. The CDR3 DNA is TGTGCCAGCAGTTTAAACAGGAACACTGAAGCTTTCTTT.

V and J are TRBV7-3 and TRBJ2-1, with 9 bases aligning to TRBD2. Germline values: CDR1 SGHTA, CDR2 FQGTGA. V lost 3 bases and J lost 3; bases outside the gene matches: 3. This CDR3 region has 15 residues. CDR3 nucleotide sequence: TGTGCCAGCAGCTTTGGAGCGGGGGGCTACAATGAGCAGTTCTTC. Protein sequence: CASSFGAGGYNEQFF.

V usage is TRBV19 and J usage is TRBJ2-1; unclear D gene. CDR3 length equals 14 residues. The V end lost 3 bases, the J end lost 8 bases, and 14 bases lay between the germline ends. Germline-derived CDR1 and CDR2 are LNHDA and SQIVND (reference sequence). CDR3 DNA: TGTGCCAGTAGTATTGTTGGTAGAAGTCATGAGCAGTTCTTC. This sequence encodes CASSIVGRSHEQFF. Filled out from reference TRBV19 and TRBJ2-1, the complete variable domain reads DGGITQSPKYLFRKEGQNVTLSCEQNLNHDAMYWYRQDPGQGLRLIYYSQIVNDFQKGDIAEGYSVSREKKESFPLTVTSAQKNPTAFYLCASSIVGRSHEQFFGPGTRLTVL.

The chain combines TRBV19 with TRBJ1-1, with D possibly being TRBD1 (5 bases). V was cut by 3 bases and J by 1 base, with 9 bases left in between. CDR1 is LNHDA, CDR2 SQIVND, per germline (reference sequence). This CDR3 is built from 14 residues. For the CDR3, the DNA is TGTGCCAGTAGTATGGGGACTGCGAACACTGAAGCTTTCTTT. Its translation: CASSMGTANTEAFF.

The J gene is TRBJ1-5, the V gene TRBV19, with 8 positions matching TRBD1. The CDR3 extends over 16 amino acids. J gave up 7 bases and V 2 bases, and 10 bases lay outside the gene matches. Looked up from germline, CDR1 is LNHDA and CDR2 is SQIVND (reference sequence). In DNA form, the CDR3 reads TGTGCCAGTAGTATATCCGTTACAGGGGGAAAACAGCCCCAGCATTTT. The encoded protein is CASSISVTGGKQPQHF.

This clone was seen more than once but under ten times. This chain joins TRBV6-5 and TRBJ1-1, with 7 bases identical to TRBD1. V was pared by 5 bases and J by 6 bases, with 9 bases of the junction left unmatched. Germline V gives CDR1 MNHEY, CDR2 SVGAGI. The CDR3 runs to 14 residues. The CDR3 coding sequence is TGTGCCAGCAGTCGAGTCGACAGGGTCCCTGAAGCTTTCTTT. Translation: CASSRVDRVPEAFF.

This chain uses TRBV7-2 with TRBJ2-1, with D perhaps TRBD2 (6 bases). Germline CDR1 reads SGHTA; CDR2 reads FQGNSA. This CDR3 spans 14 amino acids. The V end was cut by 5 bases, the J end by 6 bases, with 14 bases between. The CDR3 loop reads CASSLPTRGNEQFF. CDR3 sequence (DNA): TGTGCCAGCAGCCTCCCGACTAGGGGCAATGAGCAGTTCTTC.

The V gene is TRBV30, the J gene TRBJ2-7, with 11 nucleotides matching TRBD2. Trimming removed 3 bases from V and 6 bases from J; junction bases left unmatched: 7. Germline loops: CDR1 GTSNPN, CDR2 SVGIG (reference sequence). The length of the CDR3 is 14 residues. The CDR3 sequence is CAWRRSSGGSEQYF. The CDR3 DNA sequence: TGTGCCTGGAGAAGGTCTAGCGGGGGGAGCGAGCAGTACTTC.

This chain joins TRBV27 and TRBJ2-7; tentative D call: TRBD1 (5 bases). Germline V CDR1 and CDR2: MNHEY, SMNVEV (reference sequence). With 2 bases removed from V and 6 bases from J, the gap between germline ends came to 17 bases. The CDR3 runs 15 residues. CDR3 amino acids: CASSLRFRVGGEQYF. The CDR3 coding sequence is TGTGCCAGCAGTTTAAGGTTCAGGGTCGGTGGCGAGCAGTACTTC.

This chain connects TRBV5-6 to TRBJ1-4; 12 bases align to TRBD1. From germline, CDR1 is SGHDT and CDR2 YYEEEE. The CDR3 loop spans 14 amino acids. V gave up 5 bases and J gave up 7 bases; unmatched junction bases: 3. The DNA of the CDR3 is TGTGCCAGCAGTCCGGGACAGGGGGCTGAAAAACTGTTTTTT. It codes for CASSPGQGAEKLFF.

The V gene is TRBV5-1, the J gene TRBJ2-7; 9 bases are shared with TRBD2. Germline CDR1 and CDR2: SGHRS and YFSETQ. CDR3 size: 14 residues. Germline trimming cut 0 bases from V and 3 bases from J; bases unmatched to any gene: 1. The CDR3, as DNA: TGCGCCAGCAGCTTGGGGCGGGAGGGCTACGAGCAGTACTTC. It codes for CASSLGREGYEQYF.

V gene TRBV6-5 combines with J gene TRBJ2-3, with 8 positions matching TRBD2. The CDR3 is made up of 15 amino acids. Germline CDR1 and CDR2: MNHEY and SVGAGI. V trimming: 6 bases; J trimming: 5 bases; junction bases outside the gene matches: 10. CDR3 in amino acids: CASRPGGAGLDTQYF. The CDR3 DNA sequence: TGTGCCAGCAGACCCGGGGGGGCCGGGCTAGATACGCAGTATTTT.